Described below is a single T cell receptor beta chain sequence and its context. Its antigen is as yet unknown. This may come from a read error, since a much larger clone is one base off. In TCRdb, the reads were re-called with MiXCR into one record per CDR3 protein. The top ten hold around 25% of the sample, which has 500,000 or so distinct CDR3 sequences, 16% seen once. This record comes from a study of T cell repertoires in cytomegalovirus infection. About the study: Public TCR beta signatures marked donors with CMV infection and the matching HLA. General study points: There were HLA-C-restricted CMV-specific TCR beta clonotypes dominating the ex vivo response. Identification of carriers of CMV plus the relevant HLA was achieved through cumulative public TCR beta family frequency.

In germline, CDR1 is SGHTA, CDR2 FQGNSA. V dropped 3 bases and J dropped 2 bases, with 12 bases sitting between them. The CDR3 contains 15 residues. This chain joins TRBV7-2 and TRBJ2-3, with D perhaps TRBD2 (6 bases). Sequenced: CD8+ T cells from PBMCs. This TCR was sampled from a human donor in good health (CMV status not recorded). Some clones in this sample may be carry-over from other donors' samples. The CDR3 region is CASSFSSANTDTQYF. CDR3 in DNA: TGTGCCAGCAGCTTTTCTAGCGCTAACACAGATACGCAGTATTTT.